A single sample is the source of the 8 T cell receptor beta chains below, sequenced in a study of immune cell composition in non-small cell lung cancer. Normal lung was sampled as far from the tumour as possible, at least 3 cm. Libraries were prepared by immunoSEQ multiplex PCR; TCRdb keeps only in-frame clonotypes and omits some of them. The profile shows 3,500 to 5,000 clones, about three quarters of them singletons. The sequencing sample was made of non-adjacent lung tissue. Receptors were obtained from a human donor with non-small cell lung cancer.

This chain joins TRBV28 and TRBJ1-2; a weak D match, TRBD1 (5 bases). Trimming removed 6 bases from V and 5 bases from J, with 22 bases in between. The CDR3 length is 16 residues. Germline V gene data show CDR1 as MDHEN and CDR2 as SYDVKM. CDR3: CASSFTLTGIQYGYTF. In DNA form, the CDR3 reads TGTGCCAGCAGCTTCACTTTAACAGGCATTCAATATGGCTACACCTTC.

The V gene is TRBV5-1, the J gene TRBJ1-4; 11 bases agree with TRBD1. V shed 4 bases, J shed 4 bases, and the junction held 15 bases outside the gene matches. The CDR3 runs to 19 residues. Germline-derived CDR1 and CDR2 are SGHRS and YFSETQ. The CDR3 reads CASSIGTGGGFRNNEKLFF. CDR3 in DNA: TGCGCCAGCAGCATCGGGACAGGGGGAGGGTTTCGGAATAATGAAAAACTGTTTTTT.

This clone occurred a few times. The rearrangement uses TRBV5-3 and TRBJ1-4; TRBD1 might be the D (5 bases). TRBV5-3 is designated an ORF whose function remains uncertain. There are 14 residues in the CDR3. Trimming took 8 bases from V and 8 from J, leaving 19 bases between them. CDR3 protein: CASSQDWGYEKLFF. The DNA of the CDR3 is TGTGCCAGCAGCCAAGATTGGGGGTACGAAAAACTGTTTTTT.

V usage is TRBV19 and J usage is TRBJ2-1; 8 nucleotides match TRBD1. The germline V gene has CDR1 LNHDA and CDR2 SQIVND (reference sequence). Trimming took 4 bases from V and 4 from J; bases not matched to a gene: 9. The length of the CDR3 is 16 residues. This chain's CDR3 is CASSKSTGGVYNEQFF. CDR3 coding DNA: TGTGCCAGTAGTAAATCCACAGGGGGAGTTTACAATGAGCAGTTCTTC.

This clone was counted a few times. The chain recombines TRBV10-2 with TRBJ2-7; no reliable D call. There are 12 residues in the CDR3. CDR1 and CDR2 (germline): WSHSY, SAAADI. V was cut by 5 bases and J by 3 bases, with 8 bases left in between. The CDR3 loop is CASSKGYYEQYF. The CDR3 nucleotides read TGCGCCAGCAGTAAGGGCTACTACGAGCAGTACTTC.

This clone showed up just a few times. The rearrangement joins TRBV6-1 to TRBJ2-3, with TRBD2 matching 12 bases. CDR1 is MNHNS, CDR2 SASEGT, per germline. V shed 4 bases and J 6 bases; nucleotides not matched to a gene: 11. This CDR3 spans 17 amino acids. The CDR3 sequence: CASSGPRTSGAADTQYF. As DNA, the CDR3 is TGTGCCAGCAGTGGACCAAGGACTAGCGGGGCAGCGGATACGCAGTATTTT.

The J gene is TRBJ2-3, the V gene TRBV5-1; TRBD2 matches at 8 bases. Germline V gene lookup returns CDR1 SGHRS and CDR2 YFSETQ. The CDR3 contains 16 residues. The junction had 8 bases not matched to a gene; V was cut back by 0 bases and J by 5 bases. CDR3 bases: TGCGCCAGCAGCTTGGAAATCTCGGGGGGGCAAGATACGCAGTATTTT. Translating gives CASSLEISGGQDTQYF.

CDR3 sequence: CASSPEGGAGTDTQYF. CDR3 in DNA: TGTGCCAGCTCACCCGAAGGGGGGGCTGGCACAGATACGCAGTATTTT. The chain has TRBV18 and TRBJ2-3, with TRBD2 as a possible D gene (7 bases). Germline CDR1 KGHSH, CDR2 LQKENI. V was trimmed by 3 bases and J by 1 base, leaving 14 bases between them. The CDR3 spans 16 residues.